The 10 T cell receptor beta chains presented below share a single source sample, sequenced in a study of cytomegalovirus exposure and HLA in healthy donors. PCR primers comprised 60 Vbeta and 13 Jbeta primers. Sequencing used immunoSEQ multiplex PCR; TCRdb keeps in-frame clones, though not all of them. The sample has about 130,000 clones, about 72% seen once. The specimen was PBMCs. The receptor set was obtained from a female donor in good health and CMV-seronegative.

The rearrangement joins TRBV4-1 to TRBJ2-7, with TRBD1 matching 7 bases. The CDR3 extends over 15 amino acids. Germline-derived CDR1 and CDR2 are MGHRA and YSYEKL. With V trimmed by 4 bases and J by 5 bases, 11 bases remained unmatched. CDR3 region: CASSRGNPQGHEQYF. CDR3 coding DNA: TGCGCCAGCAGCCGCGGAAACCCACAGGGGCACGAGCAGTACTTC.

CDR3 coding DNA: TGTGCCACCAGCAGAGTGGGCTACCAAGACGGGGAGCTGTTTTTT. Translation: CATSRVGYQDGELFF. This chain joins TRBV15 and TRBJ2-2; D gene ambiguous. Per germline, CDR1 LNHNV and CDR2 YYDKDF (reference sequence). Trimming took 1 base from V and 7 from J, leaving 13 bases between them. The CDR3 is made up of 15 amino acids.

V and J are TRBV28 and TRBJ2-5; 11 bases agree with TRBD2. The CDR3 has 17 amino acids. Germline assignment: CDR1 MDHEN and CDR2 SYDVKM. After removal of 4 bases from V and 0 bases from J, the junction contained 7 bases not matched to a gene. CDR3 sequence reads: CASSWTSGLGDQETQYF. The CDR3 DNA reads TGTGCCAGCAGTTGGACTAGCGGGCTAGGCGACCAAGAGACCCAGTACTTC. The full variable domain, in which reference TRBV28 and TRBJ2-5 provide the parts outside the CDR3, is DVKVTQSSRYLVKRTGEKVFLECVQDMDHENMFWYRQDPGLGLRLIYFSYDVKMKEKGDIPEGYSVSREKKERFSLILESASTNQTSMYLCASSWTSGLGDQETQYFGPGTRLLVL.

In its sample, this clone was seen once. This chain uses TRBV11-2 with TRBJ2-1, with 11 bases that match TRBD2. V lost 1 base to trimming and J lost 2 bases; unmatched junction nucleotides: 7. The germline V gene encodes CDR1 SGHAT and CDR2 FQNNGV. The CDR3 loop spans 18 amino acids. The CDR3 spells CASSLGRLAGGPYNEQFF. CDR3 bases: TGTGCCAGCAGCTTAGGGCGTCTAGCGGGAGGACCCTACAATGAGCAGTTCTTC.

The chain combines TRBV7-8 with TRBJ2-3, with a possible D match to TRBD1 (6 bases). The germline V gene encodes CDR1 SGHVS and CDR2 FQNEAQ. This CDR3 is built from 15 residues. Trimming removed 5 bases at V and 2 bases at J, with 14 bases between. CDR3 nucleotides: TGTGCCAGCAGCATCCGGGACACTTACACAGATACGCAGTATTTT. It specifies CASSIRDTYTDTQYF.

The table lists this clone with a few counts. This chain joins TRBV6-5 and TRBJ2-7, with unresolved D. The CDR3 contains 12 residues. Germline assignment: CDR1 MNHEY and CDR2 SVGAGI. V lost 6 bases to trimming and J lost 6 bases, with 12 bases between them. The CDR3 DNA is TGTGCCAGCAGCGAGTCGGAGATCGAGCAGTACTTC. It translates to CASSESEIEQYF.

The chain carries TRBV29-1 and TRBJ2-7; 7 bases line up with TRBD2. The germline CDR1 and CDR2 sequences are SQVTM and ANQGSEA. The CDR3 covers 14 residues. V lost 1 base and J lost 7; bases outside the gene matches: 10. The CDR3 reads CSVEVSGGGREQYF. The CDR3, as DNA: TGCAGCGTTGAAGTTTCGGGGGGAGGGAGAGAGCAGTACTTC.

V is TRBV28 and J is TRBJ1-6, with 8 bases fitting TRBD1. The CDR3 is 15 residues long. Germline V gene data show CDR1 as MDHEN and CDR2 as SYDVKM. Trimming at V came to 7 bases and at J to 6 bases, leaving 8 bases not matched to a gene. CDR3 sequence reads: CASTATGGTNSPLHF. The CDR3 DNA sequence: TGTGCCAGCACCGCTACAGGGGGAACTAATTCACCCCTCCACTTT.

The CDR3 DNA reads TGTGCCTCTAGCGGCTACAATGAGCAGTTCTTC. Protein: CASSGYNEQFF. The V call is TRBV30, the J call TRBJ2-1; 7 positions match TRBD2. There are 11 residues in the CDR3. Germline V gene lookup returns CDR1 GTSNPN and CDR2 SVGIG (reference sequence). The J segment lost 3 bases and the V segment lost 7 bases, leaving 0 bases of the junction unmatched.

The chain joins TRBV9 to TRBJ1-1, with D possibly TRBD1 on 5 matching bases. From germline, CDR1 is SGDLS and CDR2 YYNGEE. The V and J ends lost 4 bases and 4 bases respectively, with 17 bases between them. This CDR3 contains 15 residues. For the CDR3, the DNA is TGTGCCAGCAGCCTCACAAATGGGGCAGGCACTGAAGCTTTCTTT. Amino acids: CASSLTNGAGTEAFF. The variable domain in full, completed from reference TRBV9 and TRBJ1-1, reads DSGVTQTPKHLITATGQRVTLRCSPRSGDLSVYWYQQSLDQGLQFLIQYYNGEERAKGNILERFSAQQFPDLHSELNLSSLELGDSALYFCASSLTNGAGTEAFFGQGTRLTVV.